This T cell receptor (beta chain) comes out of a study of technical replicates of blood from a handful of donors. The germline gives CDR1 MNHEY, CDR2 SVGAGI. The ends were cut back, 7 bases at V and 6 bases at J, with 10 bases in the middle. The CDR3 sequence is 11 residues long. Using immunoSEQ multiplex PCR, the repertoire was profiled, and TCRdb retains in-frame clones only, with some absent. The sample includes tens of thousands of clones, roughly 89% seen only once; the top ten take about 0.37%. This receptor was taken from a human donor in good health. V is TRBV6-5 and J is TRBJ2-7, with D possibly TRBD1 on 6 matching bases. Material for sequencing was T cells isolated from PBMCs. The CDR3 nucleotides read TGTGCCAGCAATCAGGGGTCCGAGCAGTACTTC. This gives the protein CASNQGSEQYF.